What follows are 19 T cell receptor beta chains derived from one specimen sequenced in a study of regulatory T cells in long-lasting Graves disease. Time point described: newly diagnosed GD, antithyroid drugs for less than 3 months. The TCR library was made from RNA extracted from PBMCs. iRepertoire HTBI primers and Arm-PCR of CDR3 regions built TCR beta libraries. In TCRdb, the multiplex PCR reads were re-called with MiXCR into one record per CDR3 protein. The sample records 350,000 to 550,000 distinct CDR3 sequences, approximately 15% being singletons. This same sample was also taken into another study, of T cells in Graves' hyperthyroidism and ophthalmopathy.

The sequenced sample was peripheral blood mononuclear cells (PBMCs), obtained at new diagnosis, from a patient treated with antithyroid drugs. The receptors stem from a woman aged 25 to 45 with Graves disease.

Many counts were recorded for this clonotype. The CDR3 region has the DNA TGTGCCAGCAGCTCGGACAGGGGCAACAATCAGCCCCAGCATTTT. Its protein product is CASSSDRGNNQPQHF. The chain employs TRBV6-2 or TRBV6-3 and TRBJ1-5; 9 nucleotides agree with TRBD1. The J segment lost 3 bases and the V segment lost 6 bases, leaving 6 bases of the junction unmatched. Germline CDR1 and CDR2: MNHEY and SVGEGT. This CDR3 has 15 residues.

V usage is TRBV3-1 and J usage is TRBJ2-3; 7 bases map to TRBD2. The germline gives CDR1 LGHDT, CDR2 YNNKEL (reference sequence). The CDR3 is 15 amino acids. With V trimmed by 3 bases and J by 7 bases, 10 bases remained unmatched. DNA of the CDR3: TGTGCCAGCAGCCATCTGTGGGAGGGGAAGAATACGCAGTATTTT. Its protein product is CASSHLWEGKNTQYF.

This clonotype was recorded at least ten times. This chain links TRBV3-1 with TRBJ1-4; weak D call: TRBD1 (5 bases). V lost 3 bases, J lost 8 bases, and 13 bases lay in between. Germline CDR1 is LGHDT and CDR2 is YNNKEL (reference sequence). This CDR3 comprises 14 residues. CDR3: CASSHRQGREKLFF. CDR3 nucleotides: TGTGCCAGCAGCCATCGTCAGGGTCGAGAAAAACTGTTTTTT.

This clonotype was picked up many times. The chain couples TRBV20-1 to TRBJ2-3; TRBD2 matches at 7 bases. Germline CDR1 reads DFQATT; CDR2 reads SNEGSKA (reference sequence). This CDR3 comprises 16 residues. The junction had 6 bases not matched to a gene; V was cut back by 0 bases and J by 0 bases. CDR3 bases: TGCAGTGCTAGAGATATCCTAGCGGCTAGCACAGATACGCAGTATTTT. It encodes CSARDILAASTDTQYF.

This clonotype occurred many times. V usage is TRBV20-1 and J usage is TRBJ2-1; 8 bases are a match to TRBD2. Looked up from germline, CDR1 is DFQATT and CDR2 is SNEGSKA (reference sequence). CDR3 length: 15 residues. V gave up 5 bases and J gave up 0 bases; unmatched junction bases: 6. In nucleotides, the CDR3 is TGCAGTGCTGATGCAAGCGGGAGCTCCTACAATGAGCAGTTCTTC. It specifies CSADASGSSYNEQFF.

Many counts were recorded for this clonotype. The J gene is TRBJ2-5, the V gene TRBV11-2; 7 bases align to TRBD1. With 7 bases clipped from V and 0 bases from J, the junction kept 5 bases outside the gene matches. The CDR3 consists of 14 residues. The germline V gene has CDR1 SGHAT and CDR2 FQNNGV. The DNA of the CDR3 is TGTGCCAGCACCCAAGACAGGGACCAAGAGACCCAGTACTTC. Its translation is CASTQDRDQETQYF. The complete variable domain, with remaining parts taken from reference TRBV11-2 and TRBJ2-5, reads EAGVAQSPRYKIIEKRQSVAFWCNPISGHATLYWYQQILGQGPKLLIQFQNNGVVDDSQLPKDRFSAERLKGVDSTLKIQPAKLEDSAVYLCASTQDRDQETQYFGPGTRLLVL.

There are many counts of this clonotype. The chain links TRBV3-1 to TRBJ2-2; no clear D gene. The CDR3 is 14 residues long. Germline CDR1 is LGHDT and CDR2 is YNNKEL (reference sequence). V was trimmed by 3 bases and J by 0 bases, leaving 5 bases between them. CDR3: CASSQQSNTGELFF. The CDR3 DNA is TGTGCCAGCAGCCAGCAGTCGAACACCGGGGAGCTGTTTTTT.

This clonotype was detected only a few times. This chain links TRBV6-1 with TRBJ1-1, with D unclear. CDR1 is MNHNS, CDR2 SASEGT, per germline. Trimming removed 10 bases at V and 3 bases at J, with 21 bases between. This CDR3 comprises 15 residues. The DNA for the CDR3 is TGTGCCACCTACCTACCGTCCCTCTCGGACACTGAAGCTTTCTTT. It codes for CATYLPSLSDTEAFF.

This clonotype was detected many times. The rearrangement uses TRBV3-1 and TRBJ2-1; D call uncertain. Trimming cost V 4 bases and J 9 bases, with 22 bases left between them. The germline CDR1 and CDR2 sequences are LGHDT and YNNKEL (reference sequence). The CDR3 totals 16 residues. The CDR3 region is CASSPYLGLARTEQFF. The CDR3, as DNA: TGTGCCAGCAGCCCGTACCTGGGATTGGCGAGGACTGAGCAGTTCTTC.

This clonotype has a handful of counts. This chain connects TRBV5-6 to TRBJ1-2; D is ambiguous. CDR3 length equals 15 residues. The V end was cut by 0 bases, the J end by 6 bases, with 15 bases between. The germline gives CDR1 SGHDT, CDR2 YYEEEE. CDR3 sequence reads: CASSLVGSVKDGYTF. The CDR3, as DNA: TGTGCCAGCAGCTTGGTTGGATCCGTAAAGGATGGCTACACCTTC. Full variable domain (rest looked up from reference TRBV5-6 and TRBJ1-2): DAGVTQSPTHLIKTRGQQVTLRCSPKSGHDTVSWYQQALGQGPQFIFQYYEEEERQRGNFPDRFSGHQFPNYSSELNVNALLLGDSALYLCASSLVGSVKDGYTFGSGTRLTVV.

V usage is TRBV5-1 and J usage is TRBJ2-3; D is undetermined. Germline assignment: CDR1 SGHRS and CDR2 YFSETQ. Trimming stripped 3 bases from V and 2 bases from J, with 10 bases between. CDR3 size: 14 residues. CDR3 in amino acids: CASSSNPPTDTQYF. CDR3 coding DNA: TGCGCCAGCAGCTCAAACCCCCCCACAGATACGCAGTATTTT. Variable domain in full (rest from reference TRBV5-1 and TRBJ2-3): KAGVTQTPRYLIKTRGQQVTLSCSPISGHRSVSWYQQTPGQGLQFLFEYFSETQRNKGNFPGRFSGRQFSNSRSEMNVSTLELGDSALYLCASSSNPPTDTQYFGPGTRLTVL.

This clonotype was recorded at least ten times. This sequence joins TRBV5-5 and TRBJ1-5, with D tentatively TRBD1 (6 bases). Per germline, CDR1 SGHKS and CDR2 YYEKEE (reference sequence). The CDR3 runs 14 residues. Between the trimmed V and J ends, which lost 0 bases and 5 bases, there was a span of 9 bases. CDR3 sequence reads: CASSLAAGDQPQHF. As DNA, the CDR3 is TGTGCCAGCAGCTTGGCGGCAGGGGATCAGCCCCAGCATTTT.

The chain has TRBV4-1 and TRBJ2-7; maybe TRBD1 (6 bases). Deletions cut 0 bases from V and 3 bases from J, with 18 bases between. The CDR3 sequence is 17 residues long. Germline V lookup: CDR1 MGHRA, CDR2 YSYEKL. The CDR3 spells CASSQDQFGQYYYEQYF. CDR3 in DNA: TGCGCCAGCAGCCAAGATCAGTTCGGACAGTATTACTACGAGCAGTACTTC.

This clonotype was picked up many times. The CDR3 DNA reads TGTGCCAGCAGCTTAGGGGGGATTAATGAGCAGTTCTTC. This translates into CASSLGGINEQFF. The V gene is TRBV7-3, the J gene TRBJ2-1; D is possibly TRBD2 (6 bases). V lost 2 bases and J lost 7, with 9 bases in between. CDR3 length equals 13 residues. The germline gives CDR1 SGHTA, CDR2 FQGTGA. The full variable domain, in which reference TRBV7-3 and TRBJ2-1 provide the parts outside the CDR3, is GAGVSQTPSNKVTEKGKYVELRCDPISGHTALYWYRQSLGQGPEFLIYFQGTGAADDSGLPNDRFFAVRPEGSVSTLKIQRTERGDSAVYLCASSLGGINEQFFGPGTRLTVL.

This clonotype was found many times. V usage is TRBV30 and J usage is TRBJ2-4; TRBD1 aligns across 7 bases. Germline V gene lookup returns CDR1 GTSNPN and CDR2 SVGIG (reference sequence). The CDR3 length is 17 residues. Unmatched junction bases numbered 11, after V lost 3 bases and J lost 0 bases. The CDR3 DNA reads as TGTGCCTGGAGCCGAGGGACAGATAGTCTAGCCAAAAACATTCAGTACTTC. Translated, it gives CAWSRGTDSLAKNIQYF.

This clonotype was seen at least ten times. V usage is TRBV11-3 and J usage is TRBJ2-7; 10 bases are shared with TRBD2. V was clipped by 4 bases and J by 3 bases; unmatched bases: 3. This CDR3 has 14 residues. Looked up from germline, CDR1 is SGHNT and CDR2 is YENEEA. In DNA form, the CDR3 reads TGTGCCAGCAGCTCCCGACTAGCGGGCTACGAGCAGTACTTC. Encoded protein: CASSSRLAGYEQYF.

This clonotype was picked up many times. The gene calls are TRBV2 and TRBJ2-1, with 9 bases identical to TRBD2. There are 17 residues in the CDR3. CDR1 and CDR2 from the germline V gene are SNHLY and FYNNEI. V shed 1 base, J shed 7 bases, and the junction held 11 bases outside the gene matches. As DNA, the CDR3 is TGTGCCAGCAGTGAAGTGAAGGTAGCGGGAGTATCAAATGAGCAGTTCTTC. Protein: CASSEVKVAGVSNEQFF.

In this sample, this clonotype turned up many times. This chain connects TRBV24-1 to TRBJ2-1; 9 nucleotides align to TRBD2. V was pared by 7 bases and J by 7 bases, with 7 bases of the junction left unmatched. The CDR3 is 14 residues long. Germline V lookup: CDR1 KGHDR, CDR2 SFDVKD. The CDR3 DNA sequence: TGTGCCACCAGCCCCGGGACTAGCTGGAATGAGCAGTTCTTC. Protein product: CATSPGTSWNEQFF.

The table lists this clonotype with many counts. This chain connects TRBV19 to TRBJ2-1; D possibly corresponds to TRBD2 (6 bases). CDR3 length: 18 amino acids. Germline-derived CDR1 and CDR2 are LNHDA and SQIVND (reference sequence). V shed 7 bases and J shed 8 bases, with 30 bases lying between them. CDR3 amino acids: CASKSGTLERWAGDEQFF. DNA of the CDR3: TGTGCCAGTAAGAGTGGGACTCTAGAAAGGTGGGCCGGGGATGAGCAGTTCTTC.